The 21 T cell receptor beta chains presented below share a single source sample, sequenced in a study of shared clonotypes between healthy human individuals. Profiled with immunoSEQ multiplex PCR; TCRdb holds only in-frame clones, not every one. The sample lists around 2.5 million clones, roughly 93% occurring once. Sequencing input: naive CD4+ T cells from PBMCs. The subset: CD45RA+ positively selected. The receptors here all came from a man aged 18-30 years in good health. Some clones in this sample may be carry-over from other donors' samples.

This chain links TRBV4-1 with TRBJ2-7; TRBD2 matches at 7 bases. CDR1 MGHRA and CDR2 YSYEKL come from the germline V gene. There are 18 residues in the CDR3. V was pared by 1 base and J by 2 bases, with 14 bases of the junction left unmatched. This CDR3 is CASSQGPQVGGLTYEQYF. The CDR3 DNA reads TGCGCCAGCAGCCAAGGTCCACAAGTGGGGGGACTAACCTACGAGCAGTACTTC.

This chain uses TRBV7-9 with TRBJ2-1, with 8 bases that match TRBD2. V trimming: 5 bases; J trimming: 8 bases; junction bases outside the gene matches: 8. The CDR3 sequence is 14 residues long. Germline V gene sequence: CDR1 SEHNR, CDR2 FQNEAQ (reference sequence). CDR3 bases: TGTGCCAGCAGCGGGGCCGGGACTAGACATGAGCAGTTCTTC. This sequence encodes CASSGAGTRHEQFF. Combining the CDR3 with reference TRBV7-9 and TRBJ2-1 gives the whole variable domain DTGVSQNPRHKITKRGQNVTFRCDPISEHNRLYWYRQTLGQGPEFLTYFQNEAQLEKSRLLSDRFSAERPKGSFSTLEIQRTEQGDSAMYLCASSGAGTRHEQFFGPGTRLTVL.

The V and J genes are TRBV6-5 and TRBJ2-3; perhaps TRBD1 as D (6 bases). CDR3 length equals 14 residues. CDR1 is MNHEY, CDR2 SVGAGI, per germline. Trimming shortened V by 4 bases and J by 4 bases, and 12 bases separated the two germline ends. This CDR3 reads CASSWDSGADTQYF. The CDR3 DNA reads TGTGCCAGCAGTTGGGATTCAGGGGCAGATACGCAGTATTTT.

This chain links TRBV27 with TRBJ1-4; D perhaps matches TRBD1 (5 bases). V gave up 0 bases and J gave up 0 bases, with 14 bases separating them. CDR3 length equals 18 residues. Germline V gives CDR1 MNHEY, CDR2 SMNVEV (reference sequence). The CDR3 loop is CASSLSREGVATNEKLFF. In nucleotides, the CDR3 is TGTGCCAGCAGTTTATCGAGAGAAGGGGTTGCAACTAATGAAAAACTGTTTTTT.

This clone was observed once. DNA of the CDR3: TGTGCCACCAGGGAGACTAGCGGGAGCGGGGGGACCCAGTACTTC. Residues: CATRETSGSGGTQYF. This chain uses TRBV25-1 with TRBJ2-5, with TRBD2 matching over 12 bases. CDR1 and CDR2 from the germline V gene are MGHDK and SYGVNS. The junction had 13 bases not matched to a gene; V was cut back by 10 bases and J by 7 bases. There are 15 residues in the CDR3. Full variable domain (remainder filled in from reference TRBV25-1 and TRBJ2-5): EADIYQTPRYLVIGTGKKITLECSQTMGHDKMYWYQQDPGMELHLIHYSYGVNSTEKGDLSSESTVSRIRTEHFPLTLESARPSHTSQYLCATRETSGSGGTQYFGPGTRLLVL.

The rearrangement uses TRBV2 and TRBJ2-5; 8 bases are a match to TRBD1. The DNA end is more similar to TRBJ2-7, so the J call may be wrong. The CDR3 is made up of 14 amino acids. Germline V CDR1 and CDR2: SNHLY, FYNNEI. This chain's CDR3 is CASSTGGVSYEQYF. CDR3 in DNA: TGTGCCAGCAGTACAGGGGGAGTTTCCTACGAGCAGTACTTC.

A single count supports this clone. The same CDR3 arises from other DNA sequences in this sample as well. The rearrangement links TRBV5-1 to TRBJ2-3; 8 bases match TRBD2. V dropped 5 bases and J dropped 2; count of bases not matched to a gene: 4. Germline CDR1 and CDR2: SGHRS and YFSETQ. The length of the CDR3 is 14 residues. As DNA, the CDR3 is TGCGCCAGCAGTTTAGCGGGACCCACAGATACGCAGTATTTT. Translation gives CASSLAGPTDTQYF.

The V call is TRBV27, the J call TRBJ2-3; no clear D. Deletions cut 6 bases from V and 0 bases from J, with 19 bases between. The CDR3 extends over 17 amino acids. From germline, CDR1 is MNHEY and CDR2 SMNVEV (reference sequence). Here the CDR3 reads CASRPFSMALSTDTQYF. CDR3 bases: TGTGCCAGCAGGCCCTTCTCGATGGCACTCAGCACAGATACGCAGTATTTT.

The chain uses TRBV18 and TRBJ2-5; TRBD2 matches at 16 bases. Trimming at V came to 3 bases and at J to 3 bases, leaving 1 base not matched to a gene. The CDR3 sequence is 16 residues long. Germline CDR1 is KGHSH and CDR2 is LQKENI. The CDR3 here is CASSPGLAGGKETQYF. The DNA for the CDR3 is TGTGCCAGCTCACCGGGACTAGCGGGAGGGAAAGAGACCCAGTACTTC.

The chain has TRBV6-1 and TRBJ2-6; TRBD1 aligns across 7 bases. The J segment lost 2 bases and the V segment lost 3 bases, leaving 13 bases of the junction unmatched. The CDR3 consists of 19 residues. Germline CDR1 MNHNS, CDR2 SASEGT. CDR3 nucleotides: TGTGCCAGCAGTGAGTTTGAGGGGGCGCCTGGGACTGGGGCCAACGTCCTGACTTTC. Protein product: CASSEFEGAPGTGANVLTF.

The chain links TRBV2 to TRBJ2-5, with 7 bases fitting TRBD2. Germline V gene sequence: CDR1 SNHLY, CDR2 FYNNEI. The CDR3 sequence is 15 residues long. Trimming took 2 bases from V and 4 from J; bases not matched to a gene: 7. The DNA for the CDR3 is TGTGCCAGCAGTGAAAGAGCGGGGAGCCGAGAGACCCAGTACTTC. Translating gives CASSERAGSRETQYF.

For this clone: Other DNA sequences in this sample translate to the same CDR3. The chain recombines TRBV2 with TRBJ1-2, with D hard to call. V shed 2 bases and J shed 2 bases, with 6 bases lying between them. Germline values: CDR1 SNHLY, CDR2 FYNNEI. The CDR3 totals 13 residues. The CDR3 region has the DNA TGTGCCAGCAGTGAAAGGAGAAACTATGGCTACACCTTC. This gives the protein CASSERRNYGYTF.

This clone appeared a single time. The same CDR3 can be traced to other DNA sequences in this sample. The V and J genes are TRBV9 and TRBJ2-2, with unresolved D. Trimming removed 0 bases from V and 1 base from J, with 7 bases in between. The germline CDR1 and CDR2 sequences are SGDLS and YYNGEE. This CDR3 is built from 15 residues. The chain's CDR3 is CASSVGQLNTGELFF. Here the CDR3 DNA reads TGTGCCAGCAGCGTAGGTCAGCTGAACACCGGGGAGCTGTTTTTT.

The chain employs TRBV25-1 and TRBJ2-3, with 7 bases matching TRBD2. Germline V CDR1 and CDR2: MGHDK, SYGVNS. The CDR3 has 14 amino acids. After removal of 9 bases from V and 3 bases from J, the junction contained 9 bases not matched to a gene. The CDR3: CASTSDWGTDTQYF. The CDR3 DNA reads TGTGCCAGTACTAGCGACTGGGGGACAGATACGCAGTATTTT.

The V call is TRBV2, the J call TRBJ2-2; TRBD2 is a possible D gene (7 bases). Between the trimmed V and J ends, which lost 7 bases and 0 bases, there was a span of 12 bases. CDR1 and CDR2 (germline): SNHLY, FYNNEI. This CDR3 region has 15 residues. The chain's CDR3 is CASTEGGPNTGELFF. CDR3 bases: TGTGCCAGCACCGAGGGGGGGCCGAACACCGGGGAGCTGTTTTTT.

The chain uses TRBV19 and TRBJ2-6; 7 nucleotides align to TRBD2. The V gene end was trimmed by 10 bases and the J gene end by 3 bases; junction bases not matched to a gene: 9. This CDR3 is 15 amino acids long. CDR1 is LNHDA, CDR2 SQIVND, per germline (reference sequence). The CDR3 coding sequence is TGTGCCACCACCAAGAGCGGGAATGGGGCCAACGTCCTGACTTTC. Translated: CATTKSGNGANVLTF.

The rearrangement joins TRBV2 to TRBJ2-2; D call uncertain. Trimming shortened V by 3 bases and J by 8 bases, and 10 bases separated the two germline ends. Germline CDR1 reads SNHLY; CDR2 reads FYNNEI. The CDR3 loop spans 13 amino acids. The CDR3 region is CASSEQATGELFF. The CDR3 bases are TGTGCCAGCAGTGAGCAGGCTACGGGGGAGCTGTTTTTT.

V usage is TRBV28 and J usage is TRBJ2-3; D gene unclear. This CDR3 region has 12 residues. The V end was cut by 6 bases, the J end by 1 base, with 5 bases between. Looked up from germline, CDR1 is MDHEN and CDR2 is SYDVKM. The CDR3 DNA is TGTGCCAGCAGGCATCGCACAGATACGCAGTATTTT. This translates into CASRHRTDTQYF. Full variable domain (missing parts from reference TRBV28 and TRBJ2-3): DVKVTQSSRYLVKRTGEKVFLECVQDMDHENMFWYRQDPGLGLRLIYFSYDVKMKEKGDIPEGYSVSREKKERFSLILESASTNQTSMYLCASRHRTDTQYFGPGTRLTVL.

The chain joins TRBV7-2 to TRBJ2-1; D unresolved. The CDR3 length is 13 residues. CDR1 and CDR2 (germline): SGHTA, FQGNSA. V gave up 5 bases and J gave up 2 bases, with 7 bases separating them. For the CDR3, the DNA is TGTGCCAGCAGCCTCCCTACCTACAATGAGCAGTTCTTC. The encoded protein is CASSLPTYNEQFF.

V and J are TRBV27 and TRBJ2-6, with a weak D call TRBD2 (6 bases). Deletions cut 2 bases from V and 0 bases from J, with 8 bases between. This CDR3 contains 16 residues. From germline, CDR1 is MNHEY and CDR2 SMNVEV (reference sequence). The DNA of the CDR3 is TGTGCCAGCAGTTTAGGTAGCGGCTCTGGGGCCAACGTCCTGACTTTC. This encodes CASSLGSGSGANVLTF.

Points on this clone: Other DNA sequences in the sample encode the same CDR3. The CDR3 sequence is CASSLASGSYEQYF. As DNA, the CDR3 is TGTGCCAGCAGCTTAGCTAGCGGGAGTTACGAGCAGTACTTC. The rearrangement uses TRBV7-9 and TRBJ2-7, with TRBD2 matching 9 bases. V dropped 0 bases and J dropped 4; count of bases not matched to a gene: 1. Germline values: CDR1 SEHNR, CDR2 FQNEAQ (reference sequence). CDR3 length equals 14 residues.